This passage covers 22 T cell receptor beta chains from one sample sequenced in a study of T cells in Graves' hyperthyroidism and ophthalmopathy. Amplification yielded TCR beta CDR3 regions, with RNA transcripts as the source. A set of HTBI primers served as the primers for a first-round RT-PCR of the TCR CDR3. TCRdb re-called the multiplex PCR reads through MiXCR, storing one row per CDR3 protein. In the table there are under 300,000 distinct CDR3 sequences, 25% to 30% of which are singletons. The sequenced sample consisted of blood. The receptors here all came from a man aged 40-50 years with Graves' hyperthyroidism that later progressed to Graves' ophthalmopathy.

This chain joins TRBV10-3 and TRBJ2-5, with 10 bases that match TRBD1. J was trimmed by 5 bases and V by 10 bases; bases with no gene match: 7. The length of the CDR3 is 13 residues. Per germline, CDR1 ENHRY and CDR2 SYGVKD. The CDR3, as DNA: TGTGCCACGACAGGGGGCCGCCTGGAGACCCAGTACTTC. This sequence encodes CATTGGRLETQYF.

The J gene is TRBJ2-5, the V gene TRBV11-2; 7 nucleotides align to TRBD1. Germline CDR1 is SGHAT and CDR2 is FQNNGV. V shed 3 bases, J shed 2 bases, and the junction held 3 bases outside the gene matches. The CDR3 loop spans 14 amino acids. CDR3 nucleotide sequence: TGTGCCAGCAGCTTGTGGGGACAGCAAGAGACCCAGTACTTC. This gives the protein CASSLWGQQETQYF.

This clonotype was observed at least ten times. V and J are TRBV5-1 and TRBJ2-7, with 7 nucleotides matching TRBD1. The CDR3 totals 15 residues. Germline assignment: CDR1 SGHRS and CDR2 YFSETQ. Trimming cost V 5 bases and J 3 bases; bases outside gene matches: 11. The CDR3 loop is CASSWMGGQDYEQYF. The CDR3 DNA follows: TGCGCCAGCAGTTGGATGGGTGGACAGGACTACGAGCAGTACTTC. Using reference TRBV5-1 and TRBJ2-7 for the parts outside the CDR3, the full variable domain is KAGVTQTPRYLIKTRGQQVTLSCSPISGHRSVSWYQQTPGQGLQFLFEYFSETQRNKGNFPGRFSGRQFSNSRSEMNVSTLELGDSALYLCASSWMGGQDYEQYFGPGTRLTVT.

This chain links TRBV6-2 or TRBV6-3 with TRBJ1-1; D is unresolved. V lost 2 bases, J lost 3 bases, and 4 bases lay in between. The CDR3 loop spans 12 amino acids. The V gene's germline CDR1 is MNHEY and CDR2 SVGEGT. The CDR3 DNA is TGTGCCAGCAGTTACGAGCACACTGAAGCTTTCTTT. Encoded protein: CASSYEHTEAFF.

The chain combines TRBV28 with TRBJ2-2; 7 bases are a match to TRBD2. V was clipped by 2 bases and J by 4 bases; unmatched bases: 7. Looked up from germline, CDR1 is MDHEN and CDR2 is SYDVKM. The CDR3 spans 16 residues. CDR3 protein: CASSLLAGDSTGELFF. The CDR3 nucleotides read TGTGCCAGCAGTTTACTGGCGGGGGATTCCACCGGGGAGCTGTTTTTT.

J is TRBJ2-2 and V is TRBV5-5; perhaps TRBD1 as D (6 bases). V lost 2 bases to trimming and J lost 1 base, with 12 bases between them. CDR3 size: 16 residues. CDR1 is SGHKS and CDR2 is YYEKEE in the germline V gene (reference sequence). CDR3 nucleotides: TGTGCCAGCAGCTTACATTACAGGGTGAACACCGGGGAGCTGTTTTTT. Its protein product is CASSLHYRVNTGELFF.

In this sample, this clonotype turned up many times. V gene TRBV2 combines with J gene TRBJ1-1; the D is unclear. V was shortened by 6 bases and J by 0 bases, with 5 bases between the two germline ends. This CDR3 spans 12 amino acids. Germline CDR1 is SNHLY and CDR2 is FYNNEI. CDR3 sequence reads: CASRFVNTEAFF. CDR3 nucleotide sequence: TGTGCCAGCAGGTTCGTGAACACTGAAGCTTTCTTT.

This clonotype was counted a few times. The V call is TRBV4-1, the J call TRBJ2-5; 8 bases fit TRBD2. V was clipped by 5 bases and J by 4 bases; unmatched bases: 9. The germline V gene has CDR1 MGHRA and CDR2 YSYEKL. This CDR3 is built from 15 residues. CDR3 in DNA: TGCGCCAGCAGCGCCGGGACTAGTACGTTAGAGACCCAGTACTTC. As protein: CASSAGTSTLETQYF.

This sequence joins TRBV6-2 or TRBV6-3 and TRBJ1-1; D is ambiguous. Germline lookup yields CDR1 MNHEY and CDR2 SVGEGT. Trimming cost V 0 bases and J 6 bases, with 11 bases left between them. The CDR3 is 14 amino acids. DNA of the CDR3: TGTGCCAGCAGTTACTCACGTGGACCCCCTGAAGCTTTCTTT. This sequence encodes CASSYSRGPPEAFF.

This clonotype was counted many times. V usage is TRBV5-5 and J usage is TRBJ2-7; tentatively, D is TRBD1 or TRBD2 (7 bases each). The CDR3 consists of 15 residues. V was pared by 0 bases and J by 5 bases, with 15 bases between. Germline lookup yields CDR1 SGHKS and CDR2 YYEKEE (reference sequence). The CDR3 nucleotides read TGTGCCAGCAGCTTGGAAGCGGGACAGTACAACGAGCAGTACTTC. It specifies CASSLEAGQYNEQYF.

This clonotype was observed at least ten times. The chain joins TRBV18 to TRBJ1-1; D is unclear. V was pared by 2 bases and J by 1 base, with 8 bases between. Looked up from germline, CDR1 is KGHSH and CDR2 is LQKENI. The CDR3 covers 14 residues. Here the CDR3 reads CASSPGIANTEAFF. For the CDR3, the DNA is TGTGCCAGCTCACCAGGGATAGCGAACACTGAAGCTTTCTTT. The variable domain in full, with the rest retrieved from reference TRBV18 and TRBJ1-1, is NAGVMQNPRHLVRRRGQEARLRCSPMKGHSHVYWYRQLPEEGLKFMVYLQKENIIDESGMPKERFSAEFPKEGPSILRIQQVVRGDSAAYFCASSPGIANTEAFFGQGTRLTVV.

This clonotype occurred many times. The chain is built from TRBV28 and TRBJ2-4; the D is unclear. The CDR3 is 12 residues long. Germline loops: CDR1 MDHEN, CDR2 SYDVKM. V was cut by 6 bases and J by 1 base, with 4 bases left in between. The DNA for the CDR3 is TGTGCCAGCAGGACGGCCAAAAACATTCAGTACTTC. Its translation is CASRTAKNIQYF.

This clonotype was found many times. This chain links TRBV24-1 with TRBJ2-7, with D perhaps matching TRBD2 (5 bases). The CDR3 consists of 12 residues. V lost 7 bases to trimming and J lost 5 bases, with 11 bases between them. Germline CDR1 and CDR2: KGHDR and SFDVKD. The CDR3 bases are TGTGCCACCAGCCGCCTCGGGGACGAGCAGTACTTC. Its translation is CATSRLGDEQYF.

CDR3 DNA sequence: TGTGCCAGCAGCCGGGACATTAATGAGCAGTACTTC. It yields the protein CASSRDINEQYF. J is TRBJ2-7 and V is TRBV28, with a weak D call TRBD1 (6 bases). Trimming stripped 6 bases from V and 7 bases from J, with 13 bases between. This CDR3 has 12 amino acids. CDR1 is MDHEN, CDR2 SYDVKM, per germline.

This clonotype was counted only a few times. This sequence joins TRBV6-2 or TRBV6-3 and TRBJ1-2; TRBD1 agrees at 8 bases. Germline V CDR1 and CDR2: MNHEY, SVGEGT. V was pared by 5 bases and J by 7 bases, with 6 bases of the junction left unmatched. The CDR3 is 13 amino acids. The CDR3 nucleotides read TGTGCCAGCAGTAAGGACAGGGTTGCTGGCTACACCTTC. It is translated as CASSKDRVAGYTF.

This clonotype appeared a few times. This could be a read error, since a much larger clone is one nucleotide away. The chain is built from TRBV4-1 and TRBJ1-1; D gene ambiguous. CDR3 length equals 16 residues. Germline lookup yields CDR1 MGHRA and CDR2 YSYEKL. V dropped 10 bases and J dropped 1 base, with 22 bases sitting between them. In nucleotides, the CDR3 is TGCGCCAACAATAAATCACCCGGGGATGGGAACACTGAAGCTTTCTTT. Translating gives CANNKSPGDGNTEAFF.

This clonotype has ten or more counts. This CDR3 is CASSQEKDRGFYEQYF. CDR3 in DNA: TGCGCCAGCAGCCAAGAAAAGGACAGGGGTTTTTACGAGCAGTACTTC. The gene calls are TRBV4-1 and TRBJ2-7; 9 bases are shared with TRBD1. Per germline, CDR1 MGHRA and CDR2 YSYEKL. J gave up 4 bases and V 0 bases, and 7 bases lay outside the gene matches. The CDR3 loop spans 16 amino acids.

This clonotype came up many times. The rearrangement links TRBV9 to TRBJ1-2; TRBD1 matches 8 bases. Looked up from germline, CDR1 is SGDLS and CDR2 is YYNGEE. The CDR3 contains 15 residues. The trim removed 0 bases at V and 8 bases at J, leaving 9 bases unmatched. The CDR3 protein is CASSVVAQGARGYTF. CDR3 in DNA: TGTGCCAGCAGCGTAGTCGCGCAGGGGGCGCGCGGCTACACCTTC.

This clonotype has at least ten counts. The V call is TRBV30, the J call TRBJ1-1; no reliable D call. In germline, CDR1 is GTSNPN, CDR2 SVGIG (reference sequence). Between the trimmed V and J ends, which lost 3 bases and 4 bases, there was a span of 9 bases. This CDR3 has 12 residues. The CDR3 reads CAWSNGRTEAFF. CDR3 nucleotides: TGTGCCTGGAGCAACGGACGCACTGAAGCTTTCTTT.

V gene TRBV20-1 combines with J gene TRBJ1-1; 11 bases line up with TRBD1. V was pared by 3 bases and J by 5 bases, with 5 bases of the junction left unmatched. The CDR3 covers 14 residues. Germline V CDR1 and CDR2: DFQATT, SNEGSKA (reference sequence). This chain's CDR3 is CSASPGTGGTEAFF. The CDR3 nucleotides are TGCAGTGCTAGCCCCGGGACAGGGGGTACTGAAGCTTTCTTT.

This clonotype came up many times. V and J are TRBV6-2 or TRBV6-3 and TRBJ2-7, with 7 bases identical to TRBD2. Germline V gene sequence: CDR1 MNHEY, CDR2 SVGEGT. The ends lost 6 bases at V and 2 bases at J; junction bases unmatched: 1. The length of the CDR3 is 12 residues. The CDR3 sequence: CASRGTTYEQYF. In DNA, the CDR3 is TGTGCCAGCAGGGGGACTACCTACGAGCAGTACTTC.

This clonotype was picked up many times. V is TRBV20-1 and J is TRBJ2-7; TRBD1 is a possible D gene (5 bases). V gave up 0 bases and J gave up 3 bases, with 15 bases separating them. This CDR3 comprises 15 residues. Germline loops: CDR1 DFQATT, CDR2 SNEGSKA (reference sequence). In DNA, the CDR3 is TGCAGTGCTAGAGATAAGGGGTTGAGGTACTACGAGCAGTACTTC. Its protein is CSARDKGLRYYEQYF.